The 18 T cell receptor beta chains presented below share a single source sample, sequenced in a study of blood T cell repertoires in COVID-19. Measured with immunoSEQ multiplex PCR; TCRdb has only the in-frame clones, and not every one. This table has under 250,000 clones, over 80% appearing once. Sample: peripheral blood. Source of these receptors: a woman aged 55-75 years with active or convalescent COVID-19.

This chain links TRBV2 with TRBJ2-7; D perhaps matches TRBD1 (6 bases). The CDR3 length is 14 residues. The germline CDR1 and CDR2 sequences are SNHLY and FYNNEI. The V and J ends lost 4 bases and 4 bases respectively, with 14 bases between them. CDR3 nucleotides: TGTGCCAGCAGTGTCTGGGGGCGCGGGTACGAGCAGTACTTC. The encoded protein is CASSVWGRGYEQYF. Drawing the rest from reference TRBV2 and TRBJ2-7, the complete variable domain is EPEVTQTPSHQVTQMGQEVILRCVPISNHLYFYWYRQILGQKVEFLVSFYNNEISEKSEIFDDQFSVERPDGSNFTLKIRSTKLEDSAMYFCASSVWGRGYEQYFGPGTRLTVT.

This clone has a single count. The chain links TRBV3-1 (or the pseudogene TRBV3-2) to TRBJ2-3; D is undetermined. In germline, CDR1 is LGHDT, CDR2 YNNKEL (reference sequence). This CDR3 has 13 amino acids. The V end lost 6 bases, the J end lost 3 bases, and 10 bases lay between the germline ends. The CDR3 bases are TGTGCCAGCAGACCTTCCGGGACAGATACGCAGTATTTT. This sequence encodes CASRPSGTDTQYF.

This rearrangement joins TRBV6-5 to TRBJ2-7; tentatively, D is TRBD1 (6 bases). Germline V gene lookup returns CDR1 MNHEY and CDR2 SVGAGI. The V and J ends lost 6 bases and 6 bases respectively, with 15 bases between them. This CDR3 region has 13 residues. CDR3 sequence reads: CASRAGAVGEQYF. CDR3 nucleotides: TGTGCCAGCAGGGCAGGGGCTGTTGGCGAGCAGTACTTC.

In its sample, this clone was seen once. The sample contains more than one DNA sequence encoding this CDR3. Here the CDR3 DNA reads TGTGCCTGGGTAGCGGGGAGCTCCTACAATGAGCAGTTCTTC. Residues: CAWVAGSSYNEQFF. V gene TRBV30 combines with J gene TRBJ2-1, with TRBD2 matching 8 bases. From germline, CDR1 is GTSNPN and CDR2 SVGIG (reference sequence). V shed 5 bases and J 0 bases; nucleotides not matched to a gene: 3. The CDR3 spans 14 residues.

The chain links TRBV10-2 to TRBJ2-2, with 14 bases that match TRBD2. Germline values: CDR1 WSHSY, CDR2 SAAADI. With V trimmed by 6 bases and J by 4 bases, 10 bases remained unmatched. This CDR3 contains 18 residues. CDR3 region: CASRGMTGLAGGTGELFF. CDR3 nucleotide sequence: TGCGCCAGCAGGGGAATGACCGGACTAGCGGGAGGCACCGGGGAGCTGTTTTTT.

The J gene is TRBJ1-2, the V gene TRBV12-2; the table's D call, TRBD1, has no DNA check behind it. TRBV12-2 is a pseudogene locus. The CDR3 totals 13 residues. CDR3 bases: TGTGCAAGTCGCCACAGGGAGAACTATGGCTACACCTTC. This sequence encodes CASRHRENYGYTF.

The rearrangement uses TRBV6-5 and TRBJ1-3; D unresolved. The CDR3 covers 14 residues. Trimming pared 4 bases from V and 0 bases from J, leaving 7 bases between. Germline V gene lookup returns CDR1 MNHEY and CDR2 SVGAGI. CDR3 in amino acids: CASSSRFSGNTIYF. CDR3 coding DNA: TGTGCCAGCAGTTCCCGGTTCTCTGGAAACACCATATATTTT.

V gene TRBV30 combines with J gene TRBJ1-1, with TRBD1 matching over 8 bases. With V trimmed by 2 bases and J by 2 bases, 10 bases remained unmatched. Germline V gene lookup returns CDR1 GTSNPN and CDR2 SVGIG (reference sequence). The CDR3 loop spans 16 amino acids. This chain's CDR3 is CAWSIRGQIRNTEAFF. As DNA, the CDR3 is TGTGCCTGGAGTATCAGGGGGCAAATAAGAAACACTGAAGCTTTCTTT.

V usage is TRBV10-2 and J usage is TRBJ2-3, with D perhaps matching TRBD2 (5 bases). Between the trimmed V and J ends, which lost 6 bases and 0 bases, there was a span of 7 bases. In germline, CDR1 is WSHSY, CDR2 SAAADI. CDR3 length: 13 amino acids. Written as DNA, the CDR3 is TGCGCCAGCAGCTGGACTAGCACAGATACGCAGTATTTT. Its protein product is CASSWTSTDTQYF.

This chain connects TRBV9 to TRBJ1-1; D unclear. This CDR3 spans 15 amino acids. In germline, CDR1 is SGDLS, CDR2 YYNGEE. The germline V and J ends were trimmed by 0 bases and 1 base, with 10 bases remaining between them. The CDR3 bases are TGTGCCAGCAGCGTAGGGCATACGTCGAACACTGAAGCTTTCTTT. It yields the protein CASSVGHTSNTEAFF.

This clone was seen a single time. This chain uses TRBV5-1 with TRBJ1-1; a weak D match, TRBD1 (5 bases). CDR3 length: 13 residues. The germline V gene has CDR1 SGHRS and CDR2 YFSETQ. Trimming removed 3 bases at V and 7 bases at J, with 13 bases between. CDR3 residues: CASSSGDGFEAFF. The CDR3 DNA reads as TGCGCCAGCAGCTCGGGGGACGGTTTTGAAGCTTTCTTT.

This clone is a singleton in its sample. The rearrangement links TRBV10-1 to TRBJ2-2; 9 bases fit TRBD2. The CDR3 extends over 18 amino acids. J gave up 1 base and V 0 bases, and 6 bases lay outside the gene matches. Germline CDR1 reads WNHNN; CDR2 reads SYGVQD (reference sequence). CDR3 coding DNA: TGCGCCAGCAGTGAGTCGGTAGCGGGGGCCAAGAACACCGGGGAGCTGTTTTTT. It specifies CASSESVAGAKNTGELFF.

The J gene is TRBJ2-3, the V gene TRBV29-1; TRBD2 aligns across 10 bases. Germline V gene lookup returns CDR1 SQVTM and CDR2 ANQGSEA. This CDR3 contains 18 residues. V shed 1 base and J 4 bases; nucleotides not matched to a gene: 14. The CDR3 DNA follows: TGCAGCGTTGAAGCCGGGTGGTCTAGCGGGAGTATAGCAGATACGCAGTATTTT. As protein: CSVEAGWSSGSIADTQYF.

Concerning this clone itself: Other DNA sequences in the same sample also yield this CDR3. The rearrangement uses TRBV15 and TRBJ2-4; D remains unclear. The CDR3 loop spans 15 amino acids. Deletions cut 1 base from V and 0 bases from J, with 7 bases between. In germline, CDR1 is LNHNV, CDR2 YYDKDF (reference sequence). CDR3 in amino acids: CATSRAGLAKNIQYF. The CDR3 DNA is TGTGCCACCAGCAGAGCGGGTCTAGCCAAAAACATTCAGTACTTC.

This clone occurred once. Other DNA sequences in this sample translate to the same CDR3. CDR3 region: CASSLGRENIQYF. Here the CDR3 DNA reads TGCGCCAGCAGCTTGGGACGGGAAAACATTCAGTACTTC. V usage is TRBV5-1 and J usage is TRBJ2-4, with unresolved D. CDR3 size: 13 residues. V shed 0 bases and J shed 5 bases, with 6 bases lying between them. Germline CDR1 SGHRS, CDR2 YFSETQ.

The chain has TRBV4-2 and TRBJ1-4, with no clear D. The germline V gene has CDR1 LGHNA and CDR2 YNFKEQ. This CDR3 comprises 13 residues. V gave up 1 base and J gave up 12 bases, with 12 bases separating them. The CDR3 DNA sequence: TGTGCCAGCAGCCAAGGGACTTTACGGGAACTGTTTTTT. Residues: CASSQGTLRELFF.

On this clone itself: This specimen includes other DNA sequences encoding the same CDR3. V and J are TRBV27 and TRBJ2-1; 7 bases match TRBD2. CDR1 is MNHEY, CDR2 SMNVEV, per germline (reference sequence). Unmatched junction bases numbered 3, after V lost 1 base and J lost 3 bases. The CDR3 is made up of 15 amino acids. This CDR3 is CASSLLAGVYNEQFF. As DNA, the CDR3 is TGTGCCAGCAGTTTATTGGCGGGAGTCTACAATGAGCAGTTCTTC.

J is TRBJ1-2 and V is TRBV5-1, with D possibly being TRBD1 (6 bases). This CDR3 has 14 residues. The germline CDR1 and CDR2 sequences are SGHRS and YFSETQ. V lost 2 bases, J lost 8 bases, and 16 bases lay in between. The CDR3 region is CASSFPQGVGGYTF. In nucleotides, the CDR3 is TGCGCCAGCAGCTTCCCACAGGGAGTTGGGGGCTACACCTTC.